This T cell receptor (beta chain) was documented in a study of cytomegalovirus exposure and HLA in healthy donors. Turning to the study itself: Some 180 million T cells yielded around 120 million unique TCR beta sequences in earlier analysis.

Use of 60 Vbeta and 13 Jbeta primers characterized the PCR. The table came from immunoSEQ multiplex PCR; TCRdb's copy has only in-frame clones and leaves some out. The sample lists tens of thousands of clones, around 70% occurring once. Regarding this clone: The antigen remains undetermined.

This CDR3 contains 13 residues. In germline, CDR1 is SGHDT, CDR2 YYEEEE. V was clipped by 4 bases and J by 7 bases; unmatched bases: 2. General observations from the study: From TCR beta sequences, most subjects' HLA-A and HLA-B alleles were reportedly predicted accurately. Researchers catalogued under 200 TCR beta chains as cytomegalovirus-associated.

V and J are TRBV5-6 and TRBJ1-5; 10 nucleotides line up with TRBD1. The TCR originated in a man in his fifties in good health and CMV-seronegative. Sequencing was performed on PBMCs. CDR3 in amino acids: CASSRTGGQPQHF. The CDR3, as DNA: TGTGCCAGCAGCCGGACAGGGGGGCAGCCCCAGCATTTT.